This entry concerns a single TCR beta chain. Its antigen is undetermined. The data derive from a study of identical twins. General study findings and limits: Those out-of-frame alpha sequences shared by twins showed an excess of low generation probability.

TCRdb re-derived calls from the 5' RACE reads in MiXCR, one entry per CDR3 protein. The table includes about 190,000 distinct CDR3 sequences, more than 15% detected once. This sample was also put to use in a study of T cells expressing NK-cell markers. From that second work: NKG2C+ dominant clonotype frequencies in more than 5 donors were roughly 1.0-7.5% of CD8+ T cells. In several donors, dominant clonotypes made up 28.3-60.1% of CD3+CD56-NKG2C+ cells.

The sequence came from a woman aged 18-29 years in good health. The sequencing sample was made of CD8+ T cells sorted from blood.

CDR3 sequence: CASSLDLRMPQYF. CDR3 bases: TGTGCCAGCAGTTTAGACCTACGGATGCCGCAGTATTTT. This sequence joins TRBV27 and TRBJ2-3; D is ambiguous. Trimming took off 2 bases at V and 10 bases at J, with 13 bases between the two ends. The CDR3 has 13 amino acids. The germline gives CDR1 MNHEY, CDR2 SMNVEV (reference sequence).